What follows are 4 T cell receptor beta chains derived from one specimen sequenced in a study of blood T cell repertoires in COVID-19 (TCRdb year 2020). The method behind the library was the immunoSEQ multiplex PCR assay. In TCRdb, the immuneACCESS table is reduced to in-frame sequences with V and J assigned. These tables do not hold every clone; where another copy was compared, an unresolved V gene accounts for under half, and the others remain unexplained. For this sample the table gives some 150,000 clones, of which about 85% were detected only once. The top ten clonotypes cover about 4.2% of the sample. Material for sequencing was peripheral blood. These TCRs come from a woman aged 60 to 75 with active or convalescent COVID-19.

This clone has only a few counts. In DNA, the CDR3 is TGTGCCAGTAGTATTGGCCTAAGCGGGGATACGCAGTATTTT. Its protein product is CASSIGLSGDTQYF. J is TRBJ2-3 and V is TRBV19, with a tentative D call TRBD2 (6 bases). This CDR3 spans 14 amino acids. CDR1 is LNHDA, CDR2 SQIVND, per germline (reference sequence). V gave up 3 bases and J gave up 6 bases, with 13 bases separating them.

The chain employs TRBV11-2 and TRBJ2-1; D not certain. The V gene's germline CDR1 is SGHAT and CDR2 FQNNGV. The CDR3 extends over 14 amino acids. Trimming took 4 bases from V and 3 from J, leaving 10 bases between them. The CDR3 protein is CASSSIELYNEQFF. CDR3 in DNA: TGTGCCAGCAGCTCCATAGAGCTCTACAATGAGCAGTTCTTC.

The chain uses TRBV5-5 and TRBJ1-5; D remains unclear. Germline V CDR1 and CDR2: SGHKS, YYEKEE (reference sequence). V was trimmed by 0 bases and J by 3 bases, leaving 19 bases between them. The length of the CDR3 is 18 residues. The CDR3 spells CASSLGFRGNINNQPQHF. The CDR3 nucleotides are TGTGCCAGCAGCTTGGGGTTCCGGGGTAACATTAACAATCAGCCCCAGCATTTT. Filled out from reference TRBV5-5 and TRBJ1-5, the complete variable domain reads DAGVTQSPTHLIKTRGQQVTLRCSPISGHKSVSWYQQVLGQGPQFIFQYYEKEERGRGNFPDRFSARQFPNYSSELNVNALLLGDSALYLCASSLGFRGNINNQPQHFGDGTRLSIL.

The chain combines TRBV3-1 (or the pseudogene TRBV3-2) with TRBJ1-1, with 7 bases identical to TRBD1. With V trimmed by 3 bases and J by 2 bases, 6 bases remained unmatched. Germline V gene data show CDR1 as LGHDT and CDR2 as YNNKEL (reference sequence). The CDR3 is 15 amino acids. CDR3 nucleotide sequence: TGTGCCAGCAGCCACTTTGACAGGGCCAACACTGAAGCTTTCTTT. It is translated as CASSHFDRANTEAFF.